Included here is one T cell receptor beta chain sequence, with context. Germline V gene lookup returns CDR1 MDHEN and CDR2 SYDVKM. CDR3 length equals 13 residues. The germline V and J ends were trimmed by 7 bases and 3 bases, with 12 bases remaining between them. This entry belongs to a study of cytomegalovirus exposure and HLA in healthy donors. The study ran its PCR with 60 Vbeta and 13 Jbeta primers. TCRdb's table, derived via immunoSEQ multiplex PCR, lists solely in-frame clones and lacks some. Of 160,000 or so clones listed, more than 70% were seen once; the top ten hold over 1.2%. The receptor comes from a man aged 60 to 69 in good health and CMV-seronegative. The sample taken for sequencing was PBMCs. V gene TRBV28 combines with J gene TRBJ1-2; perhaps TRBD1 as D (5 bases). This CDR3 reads CASTPDRDYGYTF. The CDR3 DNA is TGTGCCAGCACCCCTGACAGAGACTATGGCTACACCTTC.